Each of the 17 T cell receptor beta chains below was sequenced from the same sample in a study of blood T cell repertoires in COVID-19. The protocol was immunoSEQ multiplex PCR, while the TCRdb copy is restricted to in-frame clones and leaves out a portion. The table has fewer than 110,000 clones, over 70% seen once; the top ten hold roughly 13%. The sample consisted of peripheral blood. These receptors were taken from a human donor in a cohort sampled during active or convalescent COVID-19.

The J gene is TRBJ2-4, the V gene TRBV5-6; 7 nucleotides agree with TRBD1. J gave up 2 bases and V 4 bases, and 3 bases lay outside the gene matches. Per germline, CDR1 SGHDT and CDR2 YYEEEE. The CDR3 extends over 14 amino acids. CDR3 protein: CASSETGTKNIQYF. The DNA for the CDR3 is TGTGCCAGCAGCGAGACAGGGACCAAAAACATTCAGTACTTC.

The table lists this clone with a few counts. V and J are TRBV2 and TRBJ1-6; possibly TRBD1 for D (6 bases). Trimming took 1 base from V and 15 from J, leaving 16 bases between them. The CDR3 extends over 14 amino acids. Germline V gene sequence: CDR1 SNHLY, CDR2 FYNNEI. The CDR3 spells CASSEGRGVVSLHF. DNA of the CDR3: TGTGCCAGCAGTGAAGGCAGGGGAGTGGTAAGCCTCCACTTT.

This clone appeared a few times. This rearrangement joins TRBV15 to TRBJ1-5; TRBD1 might be the D (5 bases). V was pared by 8 bases and J by 7 bases, with 15 bases between. Germline-derived CDR1 and CDR2 are LNHNV and YYDKDF (reference sequence). This CDR3 region has 13 residues. CDR3 DNA sequence: TGTGCCACCGGATGGGGGAGGAGGCAGCCCCAGCATTTT. Residues: CATGWGRRQPQHF. Complete variable domain (other parts from reference TRBV15 and TRBJ1-5): DAMVIQNPRYQVTQFGKPVTLSCSQTLNHNVMYWYQQKSSQAPKLLFHYYDKDFNNEADTPDNFQSRRPNTSFCFLDIRSPGLGDTAMYLCATGWGRRQPQHFGDGTRLSIL.

The chain has TRBV6-6 and TRBJ2-3; 15 bases agree with TRBD2. The V gene end was trimmed by 6 bases and the J gene end by 3 bases; junction bases not matched to a gene: 4. CDR3 length: 16 amino acids. The germline V gene has CDR1 MNHNY and CDR2 SVGAGI (reference sequence). CDR3 bases: TGTGCCAGCAGCCTGGGACTAGCGGGGGGTACAGATACGCAGTATTTT. Amino acids: CASSLGLAGGTDTQYF.

In its sample, this clone was seen a few times. Written as DNA, the CDR3 is TGTGCCAGCAGCCAAAGGTTAGGACTAGCAGTCTACAATGAGCAGTTCTTC. This translates into CASSQRLGLAVYNEQFF. This chain connects TRBV3-1 (or the pseudogene TRBV3-2) to TRBJ2-1; 8 positions agree with TRBD2. CDR1 is LGHDT, CDR2 YNNKEL, per germline (reference sequence). The ends lost 2 bases at V and 3 bases at J; junction bases unmatched: 9. The CDR3 has 17 amino acids.

This clone was counted a few times. The genes are TRBV5-1 and TRBJ1-2; 7 positions match TRBD1. J lost 8 bases, V lost 1 base, and 8 bases had no gene match. The CDR3 sequence is 14 residues long. The germline gives CDR1 SGHRS, CDR2 YFSETQ. CDR3 DNA sequence: TGCGCCAGCAGCTTGAACAGGGGTCGAGAAGGCTACACCTTC. This gives the protein CASSLNRGREGYTF.

This chain links TRBV7-9 with TRBJ2-3; 8 nucleotides agree with TRBD2. The CDR3 is 14 residues long. Germline CDR1 and CDR2: SEHNR and FQNEAQ (reference sequence). V lost 4 bases and J lost 2; bases outside the gene matches: 2. The CDR3 loop is CASSYGGDTDTQYF. The CDR3 region has the DNA TGTGCCAGCAGCTACGGGGGGGACACAGATACGCAGTATTTT.

The gene calls are TRBV19 and TRBJ1-3; 7 positions agree with TRBD1. V was pared by 3 bases and J by 4 bases, with 9 bases of the junction left unmatched. The CDR3 is made up of 16 amino acids. Germline V gene data show CDR1 as LNHDA and CDR2 as SQIVND (reference sequence). The CDR3 bases are TGTGCCAGTAGTATCTCTGGACAGGCCCGCGGAAACACCATATATTTT. Translated: CASSISGQARGNTIYF.

The chain uses TRBV11-3 and TRBJ1-1, with TRBD1 as a possible D gene (5 bases). V dropped 1 base and J dropped 2 bases, with 11 bases sitting between them. This CDR3 is 15 amino acids long. Germline CDR1 and CDR2: SGHNT and YENEEA. CDR3 residues: CASSLGGGGNTEAFF. The CDR3 nucleotides are TGTGCCAGCAGCTTAGGCGGGGGAGGTAACACTGAAGCTTTCTTT. The full variable domain, with the rest looked up from reference TRBV11-3 and TRBJ1-1, is EAGVVQSPRYKIIEKKQPVAFWCNPISGHNTLYWYLQNLGQGPELLIRYENEEAVDDSQLPKDRFSAERLKGVDSTLKIQPAELGDSAVYLCASSLGGGGNTEAFFGQGTRLTVV.

The DNA for the CDR3 is TGCGCCAGCAGTGAGACGACAGGGGTTCCCTATGGCTACACCTTC. This codes for CASSETTGVPYGYTF. This chain joins TRBV10-1 and TRBJ1-2; 8 nucleotides align to TRBD1. The CDR3 is 15 amino acids. The germline gives CDR1 WNHNN, CDR2 SYGVQD (reference sequence). V shed 2 bases and J 4 bases; nucleotides not matched to a gene: 6.

The V and J genes are TRBV7-2 and TRBJ1-5, with D uncertain. V was clipped by 8 bases and J by 2 bases, with 10 bases between them. Germline CDR1 and CDR2: SGHTA and FQGNSA. This CDR3 spans 13 amino acids. CDR3 in DNA: TGTGCCAGCGGCGGGATAGGCAATCAGCCCCAGCATTTT. This codes for CASGGIGNQPQHF.

This clone showed up just a few times. This chain joins TRBV10-3 and TRBJ2-7, with 13 bases matching TRBD2. J gave up 6 bases and V 5 bases, and 13 bases lay outside the gene matches. The germline CDR1 and CDR2 sequences are ENHRY and SYGVKD. The CDR3 sequence is 17 residues long. The chain's CDR3 is CAISLTSGGHMGTEQYF. The DNA for the CDR3 is TGTGCCATCAGTCTGACTAGCGGGGGGCATATGGGTACCGAGCAGTACTTC.

The chain has TRBV6-2 or TRBV6-3 and TRBJ1-2; perhaps TRBD1 as D (6 bases). CDR3 length equals 13 residues. Germline V gene data show CDR1 as MNHEY and CDR2 as SVGEGT. V shed 2 bases and J shed 4 bases, with 8 bases lying between them. The chain's CDR3 is CASSYVDSYGYTF. DNA for the CDR3: TGTGCCAGCAGTTACGTGGACAGCTATGGCTACACCTTC.

The chain uses TRBV5-6 and TRBJ1-2; 10 nucleotides align to TRBD1. Germline V lookup: CDR1 SGHDT, CDR2 YYEEEE. V gave up 4 bases and J gave up 4 bases; unmatched junction bases: 10. This CDR3 has 16 amino acids. The CDR3 coding sequence is TGTGCCAGCAGCCGCGGGACAGGGGATCTACTCTATGGCTACACCTTC. This sequence encodes CASSRGTGDLLYGYTF.

CDR3 region: CASSPWDRGNEKLFF. The CDR3 nucleotides are TGTGCCAGCAGCCCCTGGGACAGGGGTAATGAAAAACTGTTTTTT. The gene calls are TRBV3-1 (or the pseudogene TRBV3-2) and TRBJ1-4; 10 bases match TRBD1. The germline CDR1 and CDR2 sequences are LGHDT and YNNKEL (reference sequence). The CDR3 length is 15 residues. V was pared by 4 bases and J by 4 bases, with 3 bases of the junction left unmatched.

This chain links TRBV5-5 with TRBJ2-2, with 8 bases aligning to TRBD1. Unmatched junction bases numbered 10, after V lost 4 bases and J lost 2 bases. Germline-derived CDR1 and CDR2 are SGHKS and YYEKEE (reference sequence). The CDR3 is made up of 17 amino acids. CDR3 region: CASSAEAGGYNTGELFF. CDR3 DNA: TGTGCCAGCAGCGCTGAGGCAGGGGGCTACAACACCGGGGAGCTGTTTTTT.

This clone was counted only a few times. This rearrangement joins TRBV4-3 to TRBJ2-7, with TRBD1 identical over 8 bases. Trimming took 1 base from V and 4 from J; bases not matched to a gene: 3. The CDR3 is made up of 14 amino acids. Germline assignment: CDR1 LGHNA and CDR2 YSLEER. CDR3: CASSQGTGPYEQYF. CDR3 nucleotides: TGCGCCAGCAGCCAAGGGACAGGGCCATACGAGCAGTACTTC.